This T cell receptor beta chain was obtained from a study of shared clonotypes between healthy human individuals. Concerning this clone itself: Its cognate antigen is unknown.

In the authors' workflow: Without quality scores, immunoSEQ junctional reads could not be filtered like full-length reads. Only in-frame clones appear in the TCRdb table, and some are missing; sequencing was by immunoSEQ multiplex PCR. V and J calls and clone size follow that table, whereas D and trimming were derived from the DNA. The data contain around 1 million clones, approximately 80% of them singletons. The ends were cut back, 4 bases at V and 5 bases at J, with 16 bases in the middle. Looked up from germline, CDR1 is SGHRS and CDR2 is YFSETQ. The CDR3 loop spans 14 amino acids. Donation came from healthy HIV-negative adults that had no recent acute infections or vaccinations. Regarding the study as a whole: The expectation was that sequencing depth would affect clonotype sharing among donors. Four donors had approximately 4.6% of their naive CD4 clonotypes in common.

This sequence was found in a man aged 18-30 years in good health. The chain recombines TRBV5-1 with TRBJ2-7; no clear D. The sequenced sample consisted of memory CD4+ T cells sorted from blood. Subset meaning: CD45RA-negative fraction. The CDR3 coding sequence is TGCGCCAGCAGCATCGGGTCCGAAGACCACGAGCAGTACTTC. It is translated as CASSIGSEDHEQYF. The full variable domain, its missing parts supplied by reference TRBV5-1 and TRBJ2-7, is KAGVTQTPRYLIKTRGQQVTLSCSPISGHRSVSWYQQTPGQGLQFLFEYFSETQRNKGNFPGRFSGRQFSNSRSEMNVSTLELGDSALYLCASSIGSEDHEQYFGPGTRLTVT.